These T cell receptor beta chains were read from a single sample in a study of identical twins. TCRdb reprocessed the 5' RACE reads via MiXCR and lists one record per CDR3 protein. In the table there are 140,000 to 150,000 distinct CDR3 sequences, roughly 3.5% of which are singletons. The sample consisted of memory T cells sorted from blood. These receptors were taken from a man aged 18 to 35 in good health. Each CDR3 is given without its conserved first and last residue. Fields, in order: clone size, V gene, J gene, CDR3 protein. Clone size, where shown, is once, few, many, or a class for clones that have expanded.

size: many
V: TRBV20-1
J: TRBJ1-6
CDR3: SASAGATPYNSPLH

size: -
V: TRBV7-2
J: TRBJ2-7
CDR3: ASSFRTSGGDYEQY

size: -
V: TRBV4-2
J: TRBJ1-2
CDR3: ASSQWGRDRAGYT

size: few
V: TRBV7-9
J: TRBJ2-5
CDR3: ASSLAASGTETQY

size: many
V: TRBV20-1
J: TRBJ2-1
CDR3: SARVSSSGLSSYNEQF

size: many
V: TRBV29-1
J: TRBJ2-2
CDR3: SALVAINTGELF

size: -
V: TRBV6-1
J: TRBJ2-2
CDR3: ASMKNSNTGELF

size: many
V: TRBV4-2
J: TRBJ2-2
CDR3: ASSQEAPNTGELF

size: -
V: TRBV3-1
J: TRBJ1-5
CDR3: ASSQTRDQPQH

size: many
V: TRBV13
J: TRBJ2-7
CDR3: ASSLGPSEQY

size: many
V: TRBV7-6
J: TRBJ2-1
CDR3: ASSSDSLSYNEQF

size: many
V: TRBV1
J: TRBJ2-5
CDR3: TSSPREWARGETQY

size: many
V: TRBV5-1
J: TRBJ2-1
CDR3: ASSQGEGEQF

size: many
V: TRBV4-3
J: TRBJ2-6
CDR3: ASSQARRGANVLT

size: many
V: TRBV3-1
J: TRBJ2-7
CDR3: ASSQRGQGASEQY

size: many
V: TRBV14
J: TRBJ1-6
CDR3: ASSLRMGESLH

size: -
V: TRBV6-2/TRBV6-3
J: TRBJ2-1
CDR3: ASCFASSYNEQF

size: few
V: TRBV30
J: TRBJ2-4
CDR3: AWSVRGGKQY

size: many
V: TRBV11-1
J: TRBJ2-5
CDR3: ASSSRVQETQY

size: many
V: TRBV5-1
J: TRBJ2-2
CDR3: ASSRDSFGELF